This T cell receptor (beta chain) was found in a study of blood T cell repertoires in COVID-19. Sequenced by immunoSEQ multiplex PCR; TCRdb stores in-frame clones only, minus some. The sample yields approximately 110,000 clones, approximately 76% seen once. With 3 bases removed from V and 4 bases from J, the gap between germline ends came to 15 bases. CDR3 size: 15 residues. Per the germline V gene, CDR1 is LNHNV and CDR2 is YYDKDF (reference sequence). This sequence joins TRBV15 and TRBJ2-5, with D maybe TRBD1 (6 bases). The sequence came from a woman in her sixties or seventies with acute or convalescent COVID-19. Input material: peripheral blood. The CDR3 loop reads CATSRGAQVRETQYF. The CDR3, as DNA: TGTGCCACCAGCAGGGGGGCACAGGTCCGAGAGACCCAGTACTTC.